This TCR beta chain was documented in a study of T cell responses to AZD1222 COVID-19 vaccine. The method was immunoSEQ multiplex PCR; TCRdb's version includes in-frame clones alone and lacks a portion of them. The data hold about 100,000 clones, with about 85% observed a single time. V was pared by 7 bases and J by 3 bases, with 12 bases between. The CDR3 is 14 residues long. From germline, CDR1 is MNHEY and CDR2 SVGAGI. The gene calls are TRBV6-5 and TRBJ2-2, with a possible D match to TRBD1 (6 bases). Sequenced material: peripheral blood, taken on day 0 of AZD1222 vaccination. This TCR was recovered from an adult in good health. The CDR3 spells CASIKNRDTGELFF. The CDR3 coding sequence is TGTGCCAGCATTAAGAACAGGGACACCGGGGAGCTGTTTTTT.